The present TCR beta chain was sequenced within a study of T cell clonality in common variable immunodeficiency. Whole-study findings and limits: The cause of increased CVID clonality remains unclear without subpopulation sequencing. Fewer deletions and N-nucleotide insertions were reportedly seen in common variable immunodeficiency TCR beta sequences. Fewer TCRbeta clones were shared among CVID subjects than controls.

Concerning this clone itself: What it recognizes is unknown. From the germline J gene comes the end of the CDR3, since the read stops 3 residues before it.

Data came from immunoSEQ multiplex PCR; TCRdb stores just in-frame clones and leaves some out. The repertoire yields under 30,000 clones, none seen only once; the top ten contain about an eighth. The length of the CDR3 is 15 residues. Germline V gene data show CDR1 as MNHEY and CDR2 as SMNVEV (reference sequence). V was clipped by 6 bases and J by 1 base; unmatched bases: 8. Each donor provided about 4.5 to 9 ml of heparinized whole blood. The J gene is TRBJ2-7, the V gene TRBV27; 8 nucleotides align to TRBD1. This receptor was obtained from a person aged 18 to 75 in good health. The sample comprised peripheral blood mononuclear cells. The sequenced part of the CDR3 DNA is TGTGCCAGCAGGATCGGGACAGGCGCGTCCTACGAG. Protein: CASRIGTGASYE. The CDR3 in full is CASRIGTGASYEQYF.